Listed below are T cell receptor beta chains from one sample, sequenced in a study of long-term antiretroviral therapy in people with HIV. The assay was immunoSEQ multiplex PCR, and TCRdb's table has in-frame clones only and misses some. The table records about 36,000 clones, roughly 80% of them present only once. Specimen: unsorted PBMCs, collected 3.4 years after starting antiretroviral therapy. These TCRs come from a man younger than 45 with HIV. Each CDR3 is given with its conserved first and last residue. The D gene is left open where the match is weak.

d_gene,v_gene,j_gene,CDR3aa
TRBD2,TRBV6-1,TRBJ2-7,CASGMGGAGYEQYF
.,TRBV4-3,TRBJ2-5,CASSHRYGWMETQYF
.,TRBV15,TRBJ1-3,CATSREMGAGNTIYF
TRBD1,TRBV7-9,TRBJ2-7,CASSLGPGTGTYEQYF
.,TRBV29-1,TRBJ2-1,CSVELAESYNEQFF
TRBD1,TRBV28,TRBJ2-5,CASSGTTGARIETQYF
TRBD1,TRBV18,TRBJ1-5,CASSPEGTGGTQPQHF
.,TRBV2,TRBJ2-2,CASSENPGRGNTGELFF
.,TRBV28,TRBJ2-7,CASSIRTPVGEQYF
.,TRBV18,TRBJ1-4,CASSRGQEEKLFF
TRBD2,TRBV5-5,TRBJ2-3,CASSTGTRGDTQYF
.,TRBV19,TRBJ1-1,CASWIHSGGTGAEAFF
TRBD1,TRBV19,TRBJ1-2,CASARDRVYGYTF
.,TRBV7-9,TRBJ2-7,CASSLGGRRFYEQYF
TRBD2,TRBV11-2,TRBJ2-1,CASSLASSTSGALEQFF
TRBD2,TRBV7-2,TRBJ2-3,CASSSIAGLAGGVADTQYF
TRBD1,TRBV5-1,TRBJ2-2,CASNRDSETGELFF
.,TRBV5-1,TRBJ2-3,CASSLGIVDRQYF
.,TRBV7-9,TRBJ2-2,CASSSTTNTGELFF
TRBD2,TRBV5-1,TRBJ2-1,CASSLLAAGLAGNQNEQFF
.,TRBV4-3,TRBJ2-1,CASSRGQYNEQFF
.,TRBV11-3,TRBJ2-3,CASSYDSSGSTDTQYF
.,TRBV23-1,TRBJ1-2,CASSPGFGYTF
TRBD2,TRBV19,TRBJ2-3,CASSRTSGETDTQYF
TRBD2,TRBV18,TRBJ2-7,CASSPREREITYEQYF
.,TRBV7-8,TRBJ2-7,CASSLVSSGSRYEQYF
.,TRBV6-1,TRBJ1-2,CASSEQANYGYTF
TRBD2,TRBV11-2,TRBJ2-1,CASGREMYEQFF
TRBD2,TRBV28,TRBJ2-7,CASRGTTPYEQYF
.,TRBV10-1,TRBJ1-2,CASTPGDRGYTF
TRBD1,TRBV18,TRBJ2-2,CASSRGQGNTGELFF
TRBD1,TRBV13,TRBJ1-2,CASRYRGDYGYTF
.,TRBV5-1,TRBJ2-1,CASSLFGGDSYNEQFF
.,TRBV27,TRBJ2-1,CASRTIDRNNEQFF
TRBD1,TRBV28,TRBJ1-2,CASSPVDRGKGYTF
.,TRBV18,TRBJ1-2,CASSPTHGYTF
.,TRBV5-1,TRBJ2-2,CASSLAVTGELFF
.,TRBV6-6,TRBJ2-5,CASSYIGETQYF
.,TRBV14,TRBJ2-7,CASSQERVSEQYF
TRBD1,TRBV28,TRBJ2-3,CAIRAGQGGDTQYF
TRBD2,TRBV5-1,TRBJ2-2,CASSSIAGVDTGELFF
.,TRBV9,TRBJ2-3,CASSRGDTQYF
.,TRBV4-2,TRBJ1-1,CASSLGPVTEAFF
.,TRBV20-1,TRBJ2-1,CSARMAGEQFF
TRBD1,TRBV11-3,TRBJ1-5,CASSLDYGKGDREWNQPQHF
.,TRBV5-1,TRBJ1-5,CASSPGEVSNQPQHF
TRBD1,TRBV18,TRBJ2-7,CASSPDRANEQYF
.,TRBV5-4,TRBJ2-3,CASSPGPGPGTDTQYF
.,TRBV12-1,TRBJ2-7,CASSFWGLAIYEQYF
TRBD1,TRBV29-1,TRBJ1-4,CSILQGWANEKLFF
.,TRBV7-6,TRBJ2-7,CASSLGGRAYEQYF
.,TRBV6-5,TRBJ1-2,CASSYVRAGGGYTF
.,TRBV28,TRBJ2-7,CASSPGTDLYEQYF
.,TRBV11-2,TRBJ2-3,CASRTPLSARGGPTDTQYF
TRBD2,TRBV25-1,TRBJ2-1,CASSELRSGSENEQFF